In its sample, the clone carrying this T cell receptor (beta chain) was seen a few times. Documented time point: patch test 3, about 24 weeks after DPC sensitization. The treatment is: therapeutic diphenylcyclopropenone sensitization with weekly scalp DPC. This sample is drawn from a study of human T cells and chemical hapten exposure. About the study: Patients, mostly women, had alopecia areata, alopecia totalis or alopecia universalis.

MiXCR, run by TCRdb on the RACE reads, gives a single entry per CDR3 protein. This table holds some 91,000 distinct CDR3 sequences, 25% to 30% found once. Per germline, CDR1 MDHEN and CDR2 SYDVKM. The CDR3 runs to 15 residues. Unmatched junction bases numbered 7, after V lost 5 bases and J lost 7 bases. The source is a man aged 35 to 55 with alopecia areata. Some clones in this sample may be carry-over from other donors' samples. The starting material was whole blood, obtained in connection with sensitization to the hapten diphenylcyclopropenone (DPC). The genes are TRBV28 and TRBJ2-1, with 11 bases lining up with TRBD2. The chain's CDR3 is CASSLIAGGGNEQFF. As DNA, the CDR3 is TGTGCCAGCAGTCTTATAGCGGGAGGGGGGAATGAGCAGTTCTTC.